A single sample gave rise to the 23 T cell receptor beta chains below, sequenced in a study of cytomegalovirus exposure and HLA in healthy donors. The PCR employed 60 Vbeta primers together with 13 Jbeta primers. Sequencing was performed with immunoSEQ multiplex PCR; in TCRdb, only in-frame clones are kept and a portion is missing. Of 120,000 to 150,000 clones in the sample, about four fifths were seen once. Sequencing was performed on PBMCs. The receptor source for this set is a woman between 40 and 50 years old in good health and CMV-seropositive.

This chain uses TRBV27 with TRBJ2-5; 8 bases match TRBD2. Trimming took 8 bases from V and 4 from J; bases not matched to a gene: 9. This CDR3 is 14 amino acids long. From germline, CDR1 is MNHEY and CDR2 SMNVEV (reference sequence). In DNA form, the CDR3 reads TGTGCCAGCTCACGCGGACTAGCAAGAGAGACCCAGTACTTC. As protein: CASSRGLARETQYF.

V and J are TRBV11-3 and TRBJ2-7, with 14 bases matching TRBD2. This CDR3 has 16 amino acids. Unmatched junction bases numbered 6, after V lost 5 bases and J lost 3 bases. Germline V lookup: CDR1 SGHNT, CDR2 YENEEA. The CDR3 region is CASSPGGLAGDYEQYF. The CDR3 coding sequence is TGTGCCAGCAGCCCTGGGGGACTAGCGGGGGACTACGAGCAGTACTTC.

The V call is TRBV7-8, the J call TRBJ2-5, with 8 bases aligning to TRBD1. The CDR3 runs to 14 residues. The V gene end was trimmed by 4 bases and the J gene end by 5 bases; junction bases not matched to a gene: 6. Per germline, CDR1 SGHVS and CDR2 FQNEAQ. This CDR3 reads CASSYTGGRETQYF. The CDR3, as DNA: TGTGCCAGCAGCTACACAGGGGGTCGGGAGACCCAGTACTTC.

This clone showed up just a few times. The V and J genes are TRBV5-4 and TRBJ1-1; TRBD1 matches 9 bases. In germline, CDR1 is SGHNT, CDR2 YYREEE (reference sequence). J was trimmed by 4 bases and V by 3 bases; bases with no gene match: 4. This CDR3 is 14 amino acids long. CDR3 sequence: CASSSGTGSTEAFF. The DNA for the CDR3 is TGTGCCAGCAGCTCCGGGACAGGGTCCACTGAAGCTTTCTTT. Full variable domain (rest looked up from reference TRBV5-4 and TRBJ1-1): ETGVTQSPTHLIKTRGQQVTLRCSSQSGHNTVSWYQQALGQGPQFIFQYYREEENGRGNFPPRFSGLQFPNYSSELNVNALELDDSALYLCASSSGTGSTEAFFGQGTRLTVV.

The V and J genes are TRBV10-3 and TRBJ1-1, with 8 positions matching TRBD1. Germline CDR1 is ENHRY and CDR2 is SYGVKD. V lost 10 bases and J lost 0; bases outside the gene matches: 13. CDR3 length equals 16 residues. The CDR3 region has the DNA TGTGCCACCTTTTCCTCTCAGGGGGCAATGAACACTGAAGCTTTCTTT. It codes for CATFSSQGAMNTEAFF.

This chain joins TRBV13 and TRBJ1-1; D possibly corresponds to TRBD1 (5 bases). The CDR3 loop spans 14 amino acids. Germline CDR1 and CDR2: PRHDT and FYEKMQ (reference sequence). Trimming removed 0 bases at V and 4 bases at J, with 9 bases between. CDR3 residues: CASSLGRGGTEAFF. Here the CDR3 DNA reads TGTGCCAGCAGCTTAGGGCGGGGGGGCACTGAAGCTTTCTTT.

This CDR3 is CSVESPDSYNEQFF. The CDR3 DNA sequence: TGCAGCGTTGAAAGCCCCGATTCCTACAATGAGCAGTTCTTC. The chain has TRBV29-1 and TRBJ2-1; no firm D call. CDR3 size: 14 residues. Trimming took 2 bases from V and 1 from J, leaving 9 bases between them. Looked up from germline, CDR1 is SQVTM and CDR2 is ANQGSEA.

The rearrangement links TRBV2 to TRBJ1-1, with D unresolved. V was clipped by 4 bases and J by 6 bases, with 12 bases between them. Germline loops: CDR1 SNHLY, CDR2 FYNNEI. CDR3 length: 13 amino acids. The CDR3 here is CASSVRVVAEAFF. The CDR3 region has the DNA TGTGCCAGCAGTGTACGGGTTGTCGCTGAAGCTTTCTTT. Together with reference TRBV2 and TRBJ1-1, the CDR3 gives the full variable domain: EPEVTQTPSHQVTQMGQEVILRCVPISNHLYFYWYRQILGQKVEFLVSFYNNEISEKSEIFDDQFSVERPDGSNFTLKIRSTKLEDSAMYFCASSVRVVAEAFFGQGTRLTVV.

This clone was detected once. This sequence joins TRBV28 and TRBJ1-6; unclear D gene. This CDR3 has 15 amino acids. Trimming removed 5 bases from V and 10 bases from J, with 18 bases in between. Germline V lookup: CDR1 MDHEN, CDR2 SYDVKM. The CDR3: CASSPALAEGSPLHF. The CDR3 DNA reads as TGTGCCAGCAGTCCCGCATTGGCGGAAGGATCACCCCTCCACTTT.

The chain joins TRBV28 to TRBJ2-3, with TRBD2 identical over 8 bases. CDR1 is MDHEN and CDR2 is SYDVKM in the germline V gene. The CDR3 spans 18 residues. V lost 3 bases and J lost 5; bases outside the gene matches: 16. This CDR3 reads CASSFGLAGGKFGDTQYF. DNA of the CDR3: TGTGCCAGCAGTTTCGGGCTAGCGGGTGGAAAATTTGGAGATACGCAGTATTTT.

The chain links TRBV27 to TRBJ2-3; 8 positions agree with TRBD2. Germline-derived CDR1 and CDR2 are MNHEY and SMNVEV (reference sequence). Losses at the gene ends were 8 bases for V and 6 bases for J; bases not matched to a gene: 7. CDR3 length: 13 residues. The CDR3 sequence is CASRAGGRDTQYF. In DNA, the CDR3 is TGTGCCAGCCGGGCGGGGGGTCGGGATACGCAGTATTTT.

This sequence joins TRBV4-1 and TRBJ1-2, with unresolved D. CDR1 and CDR2 (germline): MGHRA, YSYEKL. This CDR3 is 14 amino acids long. V was clipped by 3 bases and J by 5 bases, with 13 bases between them. CDR3 nucleotides: TGCGCCAGCAGCCATCGGAGGGAGGGTTATGGCTACACCTTC. Translated: CASSHRREGYGYTF.

The gene calls are TRBV7-8 and TRBJ2-7, with 9 bases matching TRBD2. The CDR3 contains 16 residues. V dropped 10 bases and J dropped 6; count of bases not matched to a gene: 19. Per germline, CDR1 SGHVS and CDR2 FQNEAQ. DNA of the CDR3: TGTGCCACCCTCGTGCGAAGGGGCGGGGGGGCAATCGAGCAGTACTTC. This gives the protein CATLVRRGGGAIEQYF.

This clone was counted a few times. The genes are TRBV6-5 and TRBJ1-1; 10 bases line up with TRBD1. Germline CDR1 MNHEY, CDR2 SVGAGI. J was trimmed by 12 bases and V by 6 bases; bases with no gene match: 4. The CDR3 is 11 amino acids. For the CDR3, the DNA is TGTGCCAGCAGGACAGGGGGCGGAACTTTCTTT. This codes for CASRTGGGTFF.

The V gene is TRBV18, the J gene TRBJ2-1; tentatively, D is TRBD1 (6 bases). CDR1 is KGHSH and CDR2 is LQKENI in the germline V gene. There are 15 residues in the CDR3. Trimming left V 4 bases short and J 10 bases short, with 20 bases between. For the CDR3, the DNA is TGTGCCAGCTCACGAATTAGTCAGGGGAGTATCGAGCAGTTCTTC. Encoded protein: CASSRISQGSIEQFF.

The rearrangement links TRBV27 to TRBJ2-3; 8 bases agree with TRBD1. The germline V gene encodes CDR1 MNHEY and CDR2 SMNVEV (reference sequence). The CDR3 has 15 amino acids. After removal of 4 bases from V and 0 bases from J, the junction contained 3 bases not matched to a gene. The CDR3 DNA follows: TGTGCCAGCAGTTGGACAGGGTACAGCACAGATACGCAGTATTTT. The encoded protein is CASSWTGYSTDTQYF.

This chain joins TRBV7-8 and TRBJ1-3, with D uncertain. Trimming stripped 5 bases from V and 4 bases from J, with 15 bases between. The germline V gene encodes CDR1 SGHVS and CDR2 FQNEAQ. This CDR3 has 15 residues. The CDR3 DNA is TGTGCCAGCAGCCCCGGGATCGACCCGGGAAACACCATATATTTT. This gives the protein CASSPGIDPGNTIYF.

This clone was counted a few times. The chain links TRBV4-2 to TRBJ2-6; the D gene is possibly TRBD1 (5 bases). The germline gives CDR1 LGHNA, CDR2 YNFKEQ. With 2 bases removed from V and 0 bases from J, the gap between germline ends came to 14 bases. This CDR3 is 18 amino acids long. The CDR3 coding sequence is TGTGCCAGCAGCCAATTTGCAGGGCTTAGCTCTGGGGCCAACGTCCTGACTTTC. It translates to CASSQFAGLSSGANVLTF.

The chain combines TRBV5-1 with TRBJ2-1, with 13 bases that match TRBD2. The CDR3 is made up of 17 amino acids. Germline-derived CDR1 and CDR2 are SGHRS and YFSETQ. The trim removed 4 bases at V and 7 bases at J, leaving 11 bases unmatched. The CDR3 sequence is CASSILTSGGAGNEQFF. The CDR3 nucleotides are TGCGCCAGCAGCATACTTACTAGCGGGGGGGCCGGGAATGAGCAGTTCTTC. Using reference TRBV5-1 and TRBJ2-1 for the parts outside the CDR3, the full variable domain is KAGVTQTPRYLIKTRGQQVTLSCSPISGHRSVSWYQQTPGQGLQFLFEYFSETQRNKGNFPGRFSGRQFSNSRSEMNVSTLELGDSALYLCASSILTSGGAGNEQFFGPGTRLTVL.

V and J are TRBV5-6 and TRBJ2-1; the D is unclear. Per the germline V gene, CDR1 is SGHDT and CDR2 is YYEEEE. The V and J ends lost 4 bases and 2 bases respectively, with 13 bases between them. The CDR3 has 15 amino acids. The CDR3 loop is CASSKLLSTYNEQFF. In DNA, the CDR3 is TGTGCCAGCAGCAAGCTTCTCTCTACCTACAATGAGCAGTTCTTC.

The chain employs TRBV6-1 and TRBJ1-5, with TRBD1 identical over 7 bases. CDR1 MNHNS and CDR2 SASEGT come from the germline V gene. The trim removed 6 bases at V and 7 bases at J, leaving 12 bases unmatched. The CDR3 extends over 15 amino acids. CDR3 DNA: TGTGCCAGCAGCCTTTCCAACCTCAGGGGGCAGCCCCAGCATTTT. The encoded protein is CASSLSNLRGQPQHF.

The V gene is TRBV6-1, the J gene TRBJ1-6; a weak D match, TRBD1 (6 bases). The CDR3 sequence is 15 residues long. V gave up 8 bases and J gave up 7 bases, with 18 bases separating them. The germline CDR1 and CDR2 sequences are MNHNS and SASEGT. CDR3 sequence: CASQTSRTVNSPLHF. The CDR3 coding sequence is TGTGCCAGCCAAACCTCTAGGACAGTAAATTCACCCCTCCACTTT.

This rearrangement joins TRBV6-5 to TRBJ1-5; maybe TRBD1 (5 bases). CDR1 MNHEY and CDR2 SVGAGI come from the germline V gene. This CDR3 comprises 13 residues. Trimming took 6 bases from V and 7 from J, leaving 13 bases between them. Written as DNA, the CDR3 is TGTGCCAGCAGCGAGACCCGACAGCAGCCCCAGCATTTT. Amino acid sequence: CASSETRQQPQHF.